By frequency in the sample, the clone carrying this T cell receptor (beta chain) is medium-sized. The target antigen is unknown. Overall study results and limits: Tumor Treg TCRs overlapped most with tumor naive CD4+ cells.

Amplification of TRBV12-4/TRBJ1-2 clonotypes used adaptor-ligated barcode primers. TCRdb fed the multiplex PCR reads into MiXCR, producing one record per CDR3 protein. The profile shows over a thousand distinct CDR3 sequences, 15% to 20% of them singletons. J was trimmed by 5 bases and V by 6 bases; bases with no gene match: 4. The length of the CDR3 is 13 residues. This TCR was recovered from a female donor with breast cancer. This chain uses TRBV12-3 or TRBV12-4 with TRBJ1-2, with TRBD1 matching 9 bases. The specimen was naive CD4+ T cells sorted from blood. Regarding subset: naive CD4+ T cells, CD4+CD45RA+CD25-. CDR3 in DNA: TGTGCCAGCAGCATAGGACAGGGGTATGGCTACACCTTC. It yields the protein CASSIGQGYGYTF.